This is a list of T cell receptor beta chains from one sample in a study of blood T cell repertoires in COVID-19. TCRdb keeps only in-frame clones here, not all; method: immunoSEQ multiplex PCR. The sample shows some 100,000 clones, about 90% of them seen only once. Sequencing was performed on peripheral blood. These receptor sequences come from a human donor in a cohort sampled during active COVID-19. Each CDR3 is given with its conserved first and last residue. Each record gives: D gene, clone size, J gene, V gene, CDR3 protein, CDR3 DNA. The D gene is left open where the match is weak. The size entry is marked missing in some rows and otherwise reads once, few, many or a size class.

D gene: -; clone size: -; J gene: TRBJ2-1; V gene: TRBV15; CDR3 protein: CATSRDQLYNEQFF; CDR3 DNA: TGTGCCACCAGCAGAGATCAACTATACAATGAGCAGTTCTTC
D gene: TRBD1; clone size: -; J gene: TRBJ1-5; V gene: TRBV5-1; CDR3 protein: CASSSGQGNQPQHF; CDR3 DNA: TGCGCCAGCAGCTCGGGACAGGGCAATCAGCCCCAGCATTTT
D gene: TRBD1; clone size: once; J gene: TRBJ1-6; V gene: TRBV9; CDR3 protein: CASSVGVGGQGGSYNSPLHF; CDR3 DNA: TGTGCCAGCAGCGTAGGGGTTGGGGGACAGGGAGGCTCCTATAATTCACCCCTCCACTTT
D gene: -; clone size: -; J gene: TRBJ2-5; V gene: TRBV10-2; CDR3 protein: CASSGLGRGAQETQYF; CDR3 DNA: TGCGCCAGCAGTGGCCTAGGACGGGGGGCCCAAGAGACCCAGTACTTC
D gene: TRBD2; clone size: -; J gene: TRBJ2-3; V gene: TRBV7-6; CDR3 protein: CASSDSGSAQYF; CDR3 DNA: TGTGCCAGCAGCGATAGCGGGAGTGCGCAGTATTTT
D gene: -; clone size: -; J gene: TRBJ2-5; V gene: TRBV7-2; CDR3 protein: CASSHFPLSGQETQYF; CDR3 DNA: TGTGCCAGCAGCCACTTCCCTTTGTCGGGCCAAGAGACCCAGTACTTC
D gene: TRBD1; clone size: -; J gene: TRBJ2-7; V gene: TRBV5-6; CDR3 protein: CASSLAGTGTAREQYF; CDR3 DNA: TGTGCCAGCAGCTTGGCCGGGACAGGGACGGCGCGGGAGCAGTACTTC
D gene: -; clone size: -; J gene: TRBJ2-2; V gene: TRBV7-6; CDR3 protein: CASSSPPLAGELFF; CDR3 DNA: TGTGCCAGCAGCTCCCCTCCGTTAGCCGGGGAGCTGTTTTTT
D gene: -; clone size: -; J gene: TRBJ1-4; V gene: TRBV1; CDR3 protein: CTSSMPEDREKLFF; CDR3 DNA: TGCACCAGCAGCATGCCTGAGGATCGGGAAAAACTGTTTTTT
D gene: -; clone size: -; J gene: TRBJ1-4; V gene: TRBV5-5; CDR3 protein: CASSLDPGPNEKLFF; CDR3 DNA: TGTGCCAGCAGCTTGGACCCAGGGCCTAATGAAAAACTGTTTTTT
D gene: TRBD1; clone size: -; J gene: TRBJ2-7; V gene: TRBV2; CDR3 protein: CASSGQGYEQYF; CDR3 DNA: TGTGCCAGCTCGGGACAGGGTTACGAGCAGTACTTC
D gene: TRBD2; clone size: -; J gene: TRBJ2-3; V gene: TRBV5-1; CDR3 protein: CASSPRTSGYTDTQYF; CDR3 DNA: TGCGCCAGCAGCCCCCGGACTAGCGGGTACACAGATACGCAGTATTTT
D gene: -; clone size: -; J gene: TRBJ2-3; V gene: TRBV5-1; CDR3 protein: CASSLEAASTDTQYF; CDR3 DNA: TGCGCCAGCAGCTTGGAGGCAGCGAGCACAGATACGCAGTATTTT
D gene: TRBD1; clone size: -; J gene: TRBJ1-2; V gene: TRBV6-5; CDR3 protein: CASSYRDRGGYGYTF; CDR3 DNA: TGTGCCAGCAGTTACAGGGACAGGGGGGGCTATGGCTACACCTTC
D gene: TRBD1; clone size: -; J gene: TRBJ1-1; V gene: TRBV14; CDR3 protein: CASSMPTGRNTEAFF; CDR3 DNA: TGTGCCAGCAGCATGCCGACAGGGAGGAACACTGAAGCTTTCTTT
D gene: -; clone size: -; J gene: TRBJ2-7; V gene: TRBV11-2; CDR3 protein: CASRVSGYSSYEQYF; CDR3 DNA: TGTGCCAGCAGGGTGAGCGGGTACAGCTCCTACGAGCAGTACTTC
D gene: TRBD2; clone size: -; J gene: TRBJ2-1; V gene: TRBV13; CDR3 protein: CASSLSIAGGRSSYNEQFF; CDR3 DNA: TGTGCCAGCAGCTTATCGATAGCGGGGGGACGGAGCTCCTACAATGAGCAGTTCTTC
D gene: -; clone size: -; J gene: TRBJ1-6; V gene: TRBV6-5; CDR3 protein: CASCMTGSYNSPLHF; CDR3 DNA: TGTGCCAGCTGCATGACAGGTTCCTATAATTCACCCCTCCACTTT
D gene: TRBD2; clone size: -; J gene: TRBJ2-1; V gene: TRBV5-1; CDR3 protein: CASSLARWDRGTSGRGNEQFF; CDR3 DNA: TGCGCCAGCAGCTTGGCCCGGTGGGACAGGGGGACTAGCGGGAGAGGAAATGAGCAGTTCTTC
D gene: TRBD1; clone size: -; J gene: TRBJ1-2; V gene: TRBV6-5; CDR3 protein: CASSFTTGTNYGYTF; CDR3 DNA: TGTGCCAGCAGTTTCACGACAGGGACAAACTATGGCTACACCTTC
D gene: -; clone size: once; J gene: TRBJ2-7; V gene: TRBV18; CDR3 protein: CASSTGQFYEQYF; CDR3 DNA: TGTGCCAGCTCAACCGGACAGTTCTACGAGCAGTACTTC
D gene: TRBD2; clone size: -; J gene: TRBJ2-3; V gene: TRBV29-1; CDR3 protein: CSVDIERASGRRF; CDR3 DNA: TGCAGCGTTGACATAGAGAGAGCTAGCGGGAGACGATTT
D gene: -; clone size: -; J gene: TRBJ2-6; V gene: TRBV29-1; CDR3 protein: CSVEIRSSGANVLTF; CDR3 DNA: TGCAGCGTTGAGATCCGTAGCTCTGGGGCCAACGTCCTGACTTTC
D gene: -; clone size: few; J gene: TRBJ1-2; V gene: TRBV4-1; CDR3 protein: CASSQERQTYGYTF; CDR3 DNA: TGCGCCAGCAGCCAAGAGCGGCAGACCTATGGCTACACCTTC
D gene: TRBD1; clone size: few; J gene: TRBJ2-7; V gene: TRBV13; CDR3 protein: CASTRTGIYEQYF; CDR3 DNA: TGTGCCAGCACCAGGACAGGGATCTACGAGCAGTACTTC
D gene: -; clone size: few; J gene: TRBJ2-7; V gene: TRBV3-1/TRBV3-2; CDR3 protein: CASSQVSGYYEQYF; CDR3 DNA: TGTGCCAGCAGCCAAGTTAGCGGTTACTACGAGCAGTACTTC
D gene: -; clone size: -; J gene: TRBJ2-7; V gene: TRBV11-3; CDR3 protein: CASSPPGNEQYF; CDR3 DNA: TGTGCCAGCAGCCCCCCAGGGAACGAGCAGTACTTC
D gene: -; clone size: -; J gene: TRBJ2-1; V gene: TRBV28; CDR3 protein: CASSATLDEQFF; CDR3 DNA: TGTGCCAGCAGCGCAACGTTAGATGAGCAGTTCTTC
D gene: -; clone size: -; J gene: TRBJ1-5; V gene: TRBV27; CDR3 protein: CASSREGSNQPQHF; CDR3 DNA: TGTGCCAGCAGTCGAGAGGGCAGTAATCAGCCCCAGCATTTT
D gene: TRBD1; clone size: -; J gene: TRBJ2-7; V gene: TRBV19; CDR3 protein: CASTPGQVPSYEQYF; CDR3 DNA: TGTGCCAGTACCCCTGGACAGGTACCTTCCTACGAGCAGTACTTC
D gene: -; clone size: -; J gene: TRBJ2-2; V gene: TRBV6-5; CDR3 protein: CASSRGSYTGELFF; CDR3 DNA: TGTGCCAGCAGCCGGGGGTCGTACACCGGGGAGCTGTTTTTT
D gene: -; clone size: -; J gene: TRBJ2-7; V gene: TRBV29-1; CDR3 protein: CSVGGVTSSYEQYF; CDR3 DNA: TGCAGCGTTGGGGGGGTCACTAGCTCCTACGAGCAGTACTTC
D gene: -; clone size: -; J gene: TRBJ2-5; V gene: TRBV19; CDR3 protein: CASSIDRARGEETQYF; CDR3 DNA: TGTGCCAGTAGTATAGATAGGGCCAGGGGGGAGGAGACCCAGTACTTC
D gene: -; clone size: -; J gene: TRBJ1-2; V gene: TRBV11-3; CDR3 protein: CASSQTRGSTYGYTF; CDR3 DNA: TGTGCCAGCAGCCAGACGAGGGGGTCGACCTATGGCTACACCTTC
D gene: -; clone size: -; J gene: TRBJ2-3; V gene: TRBV10-1; CDR3 protein: CASSDSSVDTQYF; CDR3 DNA: TGCGCCAGCAGTGATAGCAGCGTGGATACGCAGTATTTT
D gene: -; clone size: -; J gene: TRBJ2-2; V gene: TRBV27; CDR3 protein: CASAAPRRDTGELFF; CDR3 DNA: TGTGCCAGCGCCGCACCCCGGCGGGACACCGGGGAGCTGTTTTTT
D gene: TRBD1; clone size: -; J gene: TRBJ2-7; V gene: TRBV18; CDR3 protein: CASSRPEGAGEQYF; CDR3 DNA: TGTGCCAGCTCGCGGCCCGAGGGGGCTGGCGAGCAGTACTTC
D gene: TRBD1; clone size: once; J gene: TRBJ1-4; V gene: TRBV7-9; CDR3 protein: CASSLNTGVNEKLFF; CDR3 DNA: TGTGCCAGCAGCTTAAATACAGGGGTTAATGAAAAACTGTTTTTT
D gene: -; clone size: -; J gene: TRBJ1-3; V gene: TRBV6-6; CDR3 protein: CASSYSGTKGNTIYF; CDR3 DNA: TGTGCCAGCAGTTACTCCGGGACAAAAGGAAACACCATATATTTT
D gene: TRBD2; clone size: -; J gene: TRBJ2-5; V gene: TRBV13; CDR3 protein: CASSSGGRGDGWTQYF; CDR3 DNA: TGTGCCAGCAGCTCAGGCGGGCGGGGGGACGGGTGGACCCAGTACTTC
D gene: TRBD1; clone size: -; J gene: TRBJ2-2; V gene: TRBV4-1; CDR3 protein: CASSRAGQGHTGELFF; CDR3 DNA: TGCGCCAGCAGCCGAGCAGGACAGGGTCACACCGGGGAGCTGTTTTTT
D gene: -; clone size: -; J gene: TRBJ2-1; V gene: TRBV2; CDR3 protein: CASSGGAYNEQFF; CDR3 DNA: TGTGCCAGCAGTGGGGGAGCTTACAATGAGCAGTTCTTC
D gene: -; clone size: -; J gene: TRBJ1-1; V gene: TRBV3-1/TRBV3-2; CDR3 protein: CASSHTGSNTEAFF; CDR3 DNA: TGTGCCAGCAGCCATACAGGTTCCAACACTGAAGCTTTCTTT
D gene: TRBD2; clone size: -; J gene: TRBJ2-1; V gene: TRBV5-4; CDR3 protein: CASSLVAGVNNEQFF; CDR3 DNA: TGTGCCAGCAGCTTGGTTGCGGGAGTTAACAATGAGCAGTTCTTC
D gene: -; clone size: -; J gene: TRBJ2-7; V gene: TRBV5-1; CDR3 protein: CASSLDVSTVYEQYF; CDR3 DNA: TGCGCCAGCAGCTTGGATGTTAGCACGGTCTACGAGCAGTACTTC
D gene: TRBD1; clone size: -; J gene: TRBJ1-4; V gene: TRBV24-1; CDR3 protein: CATSELTGFEANEKLFF; CDR3 DNA: TGTGCCACCAGTGAGCTGACAGGGTTTGAGGCTAATGAAAAACTGTTTTTT
D gene: -; clone size: -; J gene: TRBJ2-5; V gene: TRBV29-1; CDR3 protein: CSVEETPPETQYF; CDR3 DNA: TGCAGCGTTGAAGAAACACCTCCCGAGACCCAGTACTTC
D gene: TRBD2; clone size: few; J gene: TRBJ2-3; V gene: TRBV6-5; CDR3 protein: CASTRTSGRPDTQYF; CDR3 DNA: TGTGCCAGCACGCGGACTAGCGGGAGGCCAGATACGCAGTATTTT
D gene: -; clone size: -; J gene: TRBJ2-2; V gene: TRBV15; CDR3 protein: CATSPWGEPGELFF; CDR3 DNA: TGTGCCACCAGCCCATGGGGCGAGCCCGGGGAGCTGTTTTTT
D gene: TRBD1; clone size: -; J gene: TRBJ2-7; V gene: TRBV10-3; CDR3 protein: CAISTGTGVWEQYF; CDR3 DNA: TGTGCCATCAGTACCGGGACAGGGGTATGGGAGCAGTACTTC
D gene: -; clone size: -; J gene: TRBJ1-5; V gene: TRBV7-2; CDR3 protein: CASSLRGGPNSNQPQHF; CDR3 DNA: TGTGCCAGCAGCCTTAGGGGAGGTCCAAATAGCAATCAGCCCCAGCATTTT
D gene: -; clone size: -; J gene: TRBJ2-2; V gene: TRBV6-8; CDR3 protein: CASPGRELNTGELFF; CDR3 DNA: TGTGCCAGCCCCGGACGGGAACTAAACACCGGGGAGCTGTTTTTT
D gene: TRBD2; clone size: -; J gene: TRBJ2-1; V gene: TRBV6-5; CDR3 protein: CASSYSAGVRDEQFF; CDR3 DNA: TGTGCCAGCAGTTACTCAGCGGGAGTCCGCGATGAGCAGTTCTTC